This T cell receptor beta chain was recovered during a study of cytomegalovirus exposure and HLA in healthy donors (dated by TCRdb to the late 2010s). General notes on the study: An earlier analysis of several hundred of the donors reported 250 to 350 Gb of sequence data and 95 million to 120 million unique TCR beta sequences obtained from about 170 million T cells. To predict cytomegalovirus infection status, the study combined high-throughput TCR immunosequencing, statistical association of individual TCRs with disease status, and machine learning. Because of strong linkage in the cohort, roughly five DR-DQ haplotypes were treated as single units for association and clustering. In addition to the first cohort of about 650 subjects, a separate validation cohort of approximately 120 different subjects was used. Typing coverage varied by locus: 629-630 donors for A, B, C, DRB1 and DQB1; some 520 for DQA1; over 600 for DPA1; approximately 490 for DPB1. Rather than drawing on any new phenotypic data, the later analysis identified candidate immune exposures from TCR beta sequences and the way those sequences occurred across donors. The study used immunosequencing to profile the T cell repertoires of approximately 650 subjects and linked those repertoires to cytomegalovirus serostatus. A later analysis re-examined previously published TCR beta repertoires from 600 to 700 donors and added high-resolution HLA genotyping to investigate patterns of TCR occurrence. In an earlier analysis of a few hundred of the donors, high-throughput TCR beta sequencing was used to judge whether each TCR beta V gene segment behaved as functional or pseudogenic. Donor age, sex, ethnicity and CMV serostatus were compiled alongside the repertoire data. Of the roughly 400 genotyped donors, 65% to 90% fell in the genetic ancestry cluster associated with self-reported Caucasian donors. On average, roughly 250,000 unique TCR beta nucleotide sequences were sequenced per donor among a few hundred genotyped donors of the cohort, with roughly 20% of those sequences being non-productive. Genome-wide SNP genotypes for about 65% of the roughly 670 donors were used in a later genetic analysis, which treated that subset as a discovery cohort. An early release covering over 500 HLA-typed donors comprised roughly 300 gigabases of sequencing data and roughly 86 million unique TCR sequences. Every repertoire in the discovery cohort had been generated on one and the same sequencing platform. The study was designed to test whether signatures of past pathogen exposure could be identified by cataloging public T cell receptors. Both class I and class II loci were covered by HLA typing, at four-digit resolution. General conclusions and limits of the study: Correlated functional status among segregating V segments might be attributable to linkage disequilibrium, but an unknown experimental factor could not be ruled out. The sequencing pipeline was judged likely to have produced a cluster of highly shared sequence variants as a technical artifact. HLA typing was unavailable for some donors at each locus, so association tests used only the typed subset. In a later analysis, HLA-associated TCR beta chains showed more clonal expansion and lower generation probabilities than non-associated chains that were equally common. Because counts were too low, approximately 18 rarely observed V segments, including chromosome 9 orphons, were excluded from the earlier analysis of 587 of the donors. When HLA alleles, especially DR and DQ, strongly co-occurred, TCR associations were difficult to assign to individual alleles. Presence/absence analyses assumed roughly uniform sequencing depth across donors, an assumption that may not hold. V-gene and J-gene trimming of TCR beta chains was associated with a missense DCLRE1C variant in a later genetic analysis, and the association was replicated in an independent cohort. Some IMGT-functional V segments, including TRBV6-2 and TRBV6-3, could not be distinguished by the 87-base-pair reads and were therefore excluded. The authors suggested that the approach could potentially be extended to other disease states and immunological phenotypes. A later analysis reported that several top co-occurrence clusters appeared linked to parvovirus B19, influenza, CMV and Epstein-Barr virus. Most CMV-associated TCR beta chains appeared to be HLA-restricted in a later analysis, and the HLA associations seemed to be driven largely by CMV exposure. Cytomegalovirus status was reported to be diagnosed by the classifier with high specificity and sensitivity in both the original and validation cohorts. At a false discovery rate of 0.05, a later analysis linked 16,951 TCR beta sequences to specific HLA alleles. According to a later analysis, TCR association rates differed among HLA loci, with DRB1 alleles showing the most associated TCRs and HLA-C alleles showing the fewest. Most TCR sequences were seen in very few donors, while some public TCRs were found in many individuals. For the cohort, immune exposure information was limited to CMV serostatus. In this cohort, only TCR beta chains were sequenced, and detectable features were limited by the absence of alpha or paired-chain data. According to a later genetic analysis, donors in an Asian-associated ancestry cluster had fewer N-insertions in productive TCRs than the approximately 650-donor mean. A further reported finding was that TCR beta sequences accurately predicted the HLA-A and HLA-B alleles for most subjects in the first cohort. The study listed 164 TCR beta chains as associated with cytomegalovirus. An earlier analysis of approximately 570 of the donors showed that most TCR beta V segments appeared in productive rearrangements either about 87% or about 30% of the time, which broadly matched IMGT annotations. In vitro tests confirmed that a few of the cytomegalovirus-associated TCR beta chains recognize cytomegalovirus antigens.

Of note for this clone: Its target antigen remains unknown. No qualities accompany the bases; no much larger clone lies one base away.

The library was prepared using the immunoSEQ multiplex PCR assay. A mixture of 60 forward primers for TCR Vbeta segments and 13 reverse primers for TCR Jbeta segments was used in the multiplex PCR. The CDR3 region of rearranged TCR beta genes was amplified from genomic DNA with a multiplex PCR assay. The Illumina HiSeq System was used to sequence the amplified TCR beta libraries as 87-base-pair reads. As for the original processing: In a later analysis, 80 million or so unique TCR beta chains were counted across the 500 to 850 repertoires, and approximately 11 million of these chains were shared by at least two donors. A nearest-neighbor algorithm error-corrected the raw reads and collapsed the reads into unique sequences, merging closely related sequences to remove PCR and sequencing errors. V, D and J gene segments were assigned by aligning CDR3 sequences to IMGT reference sequences. For a sequence to be retained, at least a six-nucleotide match to both a V gene segment and a J gene segment was required. Rearrangements were classified as productive when the CDR3 lacked stop codons and remained in frame with V and J, and all other rearrangements were classified as non-productive. CDR3 was defined according to IMGT convention as the region running from the second conserved V-encoded cysteine to the conserved J-encoded phenylalanine. The earlier analysis of fewer than 700 of the donors excluded sequences that lacked an unambiguous match to a single V gene segment. An earlier analysis of under 750 of the donors called V segments functional above 56.7% productive rearrangements and segregating when the between-donor standard deviation exceeded 5%. A statistical classification framework was built for diagnosing cytomegalovirus status from the catalog of TCR beta chain sequences. In a later analysis, V and J genes were assigned by comparing TCR nucleotide sequences against IMGT/GENE-DB human TR gene sequences. In a later analysis, CDR3 sequences and most-parsimonious VDJ recombination scenarios were assigned using the TCRdist pipeline. In a later analysis, each TCR beta chain was defined by its CDR3 amino acid sequence together with its V-gene family, and reads without a unique V-gene family were excluded. As a way to deal with suspected cross-contamination and a sequencing artifact, a later analysis dropped 450 to 600 nucleotide sequences that were highly shared and had low generation probability. In a later analysis, a clonal expansion index for each public chain was calculated from normalized within-repertoire ranks of inferred template counts. In a later analysis, generation probabilities were computed with a VDJ recombination model fitted to out-of-frame rearrangements, and the resulting probabilities were checked against IGoR. In a later analysis, TCR-TCR, TCR-HLA and TCR-CMV co-occurrence was scored with hypergeometric tests, and a repertoire-size bias correction was applied to TCR pairs. A later analysis estimated false discovery rates by permuting HLA or CMV assignments 20 times. A later analysis grouped co-occurring TCRs with DBSCAN, adding TCRdist sequence similarity when clustering within HLA-allele-positive subsets. For co-occurrence clustering, repertoires with fewer than 30,000 or more than 120,000 public chains were excluded, along with 4 to 6 repertoires with anomalous nucleotide sharing. TCRdb mirrors the immuneACCESS table, restricted to in-frame sequences. Some clones are absent from its copies; in checked studies, under half trace to an unresolved V gene, and the reason for the others is unknown. The V and J calls and the clone size are those of that table, but D and trimming were determined from the DNA. The sample yields some 170,000 clones; 70% to 85% were counted once. Around 4% of the sample belongs to the ten largest clones.

V sheds 0 bases and J sheds 0 bases, leaving 9 bases between their ends. Reading from cysteine to phenylalanine, the CDR3 counts 17 amino acids. The DNA shown is the 51-base CDR3, in frame from base 1. From the germline V gene (reference sequence), CDR1 is LNHNV and CDR2 is YYDKDF. In total, 500 to 700 healthy bone marrow donors made up the cohort. All cohort members were sampled while nominally healthy, although unrecorded immune exposures were likely present. The donor tested CMV seronegative and was one of the 352 seronegative cohort members. Every donor gave a peripheral blood sample, and the peripheral blood mononuclear cells from that sample were used for TCR beta sequencing. Genomic DNA was extracted from the blood cell samples with the Qiagen DNeasy Blood Extraction Kit.

The sample taken for sequencing was PBMCs. This receptor was identified in a man aged 40-49 years in good health and CMV-seronegative. This receptor chain uses TRBV15 and TRBJ2-6, with the D gene not confidently named. The DNA sequence is given as TGTGCCACCAGCAGAGATAGAGAGATCTCTGGGGCCAACGTCCTGACTTTC. Translated, it reads CATSRDREISGANVLTF.